These 29 T cell receptor beta chains were sequenced from one sample in a study of blood T cell repertoires in COVID-19. Here immunoSEQ multiplex PCR was the method, and the copy in TCRdb shows in-frame clones only, minus some. The sample consists of tens of thousands of clones, 70% to 90% of them appearing once. Input material: peripheral blood. These receptors originate from an elderly woman with active COVID-19.

The chain has TRBV6-6 and TRBJ2-1, with TRBD2 matching 14 bases. The V segment lost 5 bases and the J segment 8 bases; nucleotides outside the gene matches: 11. The CDR3 is made up of 17 amino acids. Germline V gene data show CDR1 as MNHNY and CDR2 as SVGAGI (reference sequence). CDR3 sequence reads: CASSPRLAGGTPHEQFF. CDR3 coding DNA: TGTGCCAGCAGTCCCAGACTAGCGGGGGGGACCCCTCATGAGCAGTTCTTC.

This chain uses TRBV14 with TRBJ2-5; D remains ambiguous. Germline CDR1 reads SGHDN; CDR2 reads FVKESK. This CDR3 is built from 16 residues. V lost 1 base to trimming and J lost 5 bases, with 17 bases between them. As DNA, the CDR3 is TGTGCCAGCAGCCAAGGCCTTTTGACGGGTGGGGAGACCCAGTACTTC. It translates to CASSQGLLTGGETQYF.

The chain employs TRBV6-4 and TRBJ1-2, with D possibly matching TRBD1 (6 bases). This CDR3 region has 16 residues. Germline lookup yields CDR1 MRHNA and CDR2 SNTAGT. V lost 6 bases to trimming and J lost 4 bases, with 21 bases between them. The chain's CDR3 is CASRGPTGVEGYGYTF. In DNA form, the CDR3 reads TGTGCCAGCAGGGGCCCGACAGGTGTCGAGGGCTATGGCTACACCTTC.

The gene calls are TRBV18 and TRBJ2-7; a weak D match, TRBD2 (5 bases). This CDR3 is built from 18 residues. Trimming cost V 0 bases and J 2 bases, with 20 bases left between them. Germline loops: CDR1 KGHSH, CDR2 LQKENI. Here the CDR3 DNA reads TGTGCCAGCTCACCACCAGTAGGCGAGAGGGTTGAAACCTACGAGCAGTACTTC. Its translation is CASSPPVGERVETYEQYF.

This chain uses TRBV7-3 with TRBJ2-4; TRBD2 is a possible D gene (6 bases). V was cut by 5 bases and J by 8 bases, with 16 bases left in between. From germline, CDR1 is SGHTA and CDR2 FQGTGA. CDR3 length equals 14 residues. CDR3 residues: CASSPPGPGDIQYF. The CDR3 DNA is TGTGCCAGCAGCCCCCCGGGCCCGGGGGACATTCAGTACTTC.

The chain combines TRBV10-3 with TRBJ2-7; perhaps TRBD1 as D (6 bases). The CDR3 runs 15 residues. The V gene's germline CDR1 is ENHRY and CDR2 SYGVKD. V was shortened by 0 bases and J by 4 bases, with 13 bases between the two germline ends. The CDR3 nucleotides are TGTGCCATCAGTGAGTCGATGGGGGCGCGGTACGAGCAGTACTTC. As protein: CAISESMGARYEQYF.

The rearrangement joins TRBV6-2 or TRBV6-3 to TRBJ2-7; the match to TRBD2 covers 11 bases. Losses at the gene ends were 5 bases for V and 6 bases for J; bases not matched to a gene: 6. In germline, CDR1 is MNHEY, CDR2 SVGEGT. The CDR3 covers 14 residues. The CDR3 DNA follows: TGTGCCAGCAGTCGGCCGACTAGCGGGGTCGAGCAGTACTTC. Residues: CASSRPTSGVEQYF.

The chain carries TRBV5-4 and TRBJ2-5; 10 positions agree with TRBD1. V was clipped by 4 bases and J by 5 bases; unmatched bases: 11. There are 16 residues in the CDR3. The germline gives CDR1 SGHNT, CDR2 YYREEE (reference sequence). CDR3: CASSTARDRGAETQYF. CDR3 nucleotides: TGTGCCAGCAGCACCGCCCGGGACAGGGGTGCGGAGACCCAGTACTTC.

The chain has TRBV19 and TRBJ1-2; no clear D gene. V was trimmed by 3 bases and J by 0 bases, leaving 8 bases between them. Germline CDR1 and CDR2: LNHDA and SQIVND (reference sequence). The CDR3 runs to 14 residues. The CDR3 here is CASSMGGTNYGYTF. The CDR3 region has the DNA TGTGCCAGTAGTATGGGCGGGACTAACTATGGCTACACCTTC.

The chain couples TRBV5-4 to TRBJ2-3; 13 bases line up with TRBD2. Germline CDR1 reads SGHNT; CDR2 reads YYREEE (reference sequence). With 5 bases clipped from V and 0 bases from J, the junction kept 9 bases outside the gene matches. This CDR3 region has 18 residues. CDR3 loop: CASRRTSGGYPSTDTQYF. CDR3 coding DNA: TGTGCCAGCAGACGGACTAGCGGGGGATATCCTAGCACAGATACGCAGTATTTT.

This clone came up once. The V gene is TRBV20-1, the J gene TRBJ1-2, with D hard to call. CDR3 length equals 9 residues. The germline V and J ends were trimmed by 3 bases and 6 bases, with 2 bases remaining between them. The V gene's germline CDR1 is DFQATT and CDR2 SNEGSKA (reference sequence). The CDR3 coding sequence is TGCAGTGCTAGCGATGGCTACACCTTC. This codes for CSASDGYTF.

The rearrangement joins TRBV7-2 to TRBJ1-3; D is uncertain. V shed 0 bases and J shed 0 bases, with 9 bases lying between them. The CDR3 totals 16 residues. From germline, CDR1 is SGHTA and CDR2 FQGNSA. This CDR3 reads CASSLAGDPSGNTIYF. The DNA for the CDR3 is TGTGCCAGCAGCTTAGCCGGGGATCCCTCTGGAAACACCATATATTTT.

The rearrangement uses TRBV10-3 and TRBJ1-4; TRBD1 is a possible D gene (6 bases). CDR1 is ENHRY, CDR2 SYGVKD, per germline. This CDR3 contains 13 residues. V shed 6 bases and J shed 8 bases, with 13 bases lying between them. CDR3 residues: CAISGDILEKLFF. The CDR3 DNA is TGTGCCATCAGCGGGGACATTCTCGAAAAACTGTTTTTT.

Comments on this clone: One end of the junction fails to match germline, which may point to a read error. The chain has TRBV7-7 and TRBJ2-5; D is ambiguous. The CDR3 extends over 13 amino acids. Germline loops: CDR1 SSHAT, CDR2 FNYEAQ (reference sequence). The CDR3 bases are TGTGCTAGCAGCTTCGGCGGCCAAGAGACCCAGTACTTC. Protein sequence: CASSFGGQETQYF.

The V and J genes are TRBV10-3 and TRBJ2-1, with D tentatively TRBD2 (6 bases). Trimming pared 7 bases from V and 3 bases from J, leaving 10 bases between. The CDR3 consists of 13 residues. Germline assignment: CDR1 ENHRY and CDR2 SYGVKD. The DNA for the CDR3 is TGTGCCATCAAACCGGGAGTCTACAATGAGCAGTTCTTC. Translation: CAIKPGVYNEQFF.

The chain employs TRBV6-6 and TRBJ2-7; 7 bases map to TRBD1. V gave up 4 bases and J gave up 5 bases; unmatched junction bases: 11. This CDR3 has 15 amino acids. Germline lookup yields CDR1 MNHNY and CDR2 SVGAGI (reference sequence). This CDR3 is CASSSARQGSNEQYF. In DNA, the CDR3 is TGTGCCAGCAGTTCCGCGAGACAGGGTTCTAACGAGCAGTACTTC.

This chain uses TRBV2 with TRBJ1-2; a weak D match, TRBD1 (5 bases). This CDR3 is 14 amino acids long. The V gene lost 7 bases and the J gene lost 4 bases, with 16 bases spanning the gap. Germline V CDR1 and CDR2: SNHLY, FYNNEI. For the CDR3, the DNA is TGTGCCAGCACCCGGAGGGACTTTTCCTATGGCTACACCTTC. It encodes CASTRRDFSYGYTF.

This clone was seen only once. V usage is TRBV7-2 and J usage is TRBJ2-5; TRBD2 might be the D (5 bases). CDR1 is SGHTA, CDR2 FQGNSA, per germline. Deletions cut 5 bases from V and 9 bases from J, with 10 bases between. The CDR3 length is 11 residues. CDR3 protein: CASSPLEAQYF. The CDR3 region has the DNA TGTGCCAGCAGCCCGCTGGAGGCCCAGTACTTC.

The gene calls are TRBV5-6 and TRBJ1-1; 7 positions match TRBD1. Germline trimming cut 5 bases from V and 4 bases from J; bases unmatched to any gene: 14. The V gene's germline CDR1 is SGHDT and CDR2 YYEEEE. CDR3 length equals 16 residues. The CDR3 DNA reads TGTGCCAGCAGGAGATGGGAATTACAGGGGTCCACTGAAGCTTTCTTT. Amino acid sequence: CASRRWELQGSTEAFF. The variable domain in full, completed from reference TRBV5-6 and TRBJ1-1, reads DAGVTQSPTHLIKTRGQQVTLRCSPKSGHDTVSWYQQALGQGPQFIFQYYEEEERQRGNFPDRFSGHQFPNYSSELNVNALLLGDSALYLCASRRWELQGSTEAFFGQGTRLTVV.

The V gene is TRBV4-3, the J gene TRBJ1-2; 7 bases are shared with TRBD1. This CDR3 has 16 amino acids. Losses at the gene ends were 4 bases for V and 10 bases for J; bases not matched to a gene: 18. CDR1 LGHNA and CDR2 YSLEER come from the germline V gene. The CDR3 spells CASSPAQGQTKRTYTF. As DNA, the CDR3 is TGCGCCAGCAGCCCGGCCCAGGGACAGACAAAACGAACCTACACCTTC.

J is TRBJ2-7 and V is TRBV5-3; TRBD1 might be the D (6 bases). TRBV5-3 carries the ORF label, with uncertain function. V was clipped by 7 bases and J by 6 bases, with 17 bases between them. There are 13 residues in the CDR3. The CDR3 nucleotides read TGTGCCAGAGCGGACAGCCCCTACGGCGAGCAGTACTTC. It yields the protein CARADSPYGEQYF.

This rearrangement joins TRBV11-2 to TRBJ2-7, with unresolved D. V was shortened by 5 bases and J by 5 bases, with 10 bases between the two germline ends. The CDR3 has 12 residues. Germline CDR1 and CDR2: SGHAT and FQNNGV. CDR3 residues: CASSRDTHEQYF. In nucleotides, the CDR3 is TGTGCCAGCAGCCGAGACACCCACGAGCAGTACTTC.

The chain employs TRBV19 and TRBJ1-3; TRBD1 matches 10 bases. J gave up 2 bases and V 3 bases, and 4 bases lay outside the gene matches. Germline V lookup: CDR1 LNHDA, CDR2 SQIVND (reference sequence). The CDR3 loop spans 16 amino acids. The CDR3 bases are TGTGCCAGTAGTATCGGGACAGGGGAGACTGGAAACACCATATATTTT. Translating it yields CASSIGTGETGNTIYF.

This sequence joins TRBV29-1 and TRBJ2-1; 7 bases are a match to TRBD2. In germline, CDR1 is SQVTM, CDR2 ANQGSEA. The J segment lost 7 bases and the V segment lost 6 bases, leaving 9 bases of the junction unmatched. The CDR3 has 13 residues. The CDR3: CSVLSGRGNEQFF. The DNA of the CDR3 is TGCAGCGTACTTAGCGGGCGAGGGAATGAGCAGTTCTTC.

This chain connects TRBV4-3 to TRBJ1-3; D is uncertain. Germline loops: CDR1 LGHNA, CDR2 YSLEER. V shed 0 bases and J shed 0 bases, with 6 bases lying between them. The CDR3 loop spans 15 amino acids. CDR3 protein: CASSQDRSSGNTIYF. In DNA, the CDR3 is TGCGCCAGCAGCCAAGATCGGTCCTCTGGAAACACCATATATTTT.

The chain couples TRBV2 to TRBJ2-5; 10 bases map to TRBD1. The V segment lost 4 bases and the J segment 2 bases; nucleotides outside the gene matches: 10. Germline V gene lookup returns CDR1 SNHLY and CDR2 FYNNEI. CDR3 length: 17 residues. This CDR3 reads CASSAETGGLIQETQYF. The CDR3 DNA reads as TGTGCCAGCAGTGCAGAGACAGGGGGCTTAATACAAGAGACCCAGTACTTC.

The V call is TRBV3-1 (or the pseudogene TRBV3-2), the J call TRBJ1-1; D is uncertain. The CDR3 totals 14 residues. Trimming cost V 3 bases and J 1 base, with 9 bases left between them. The germline V gene encodes CDR1 LGHDT and CDR2 YNNKEL (reference sequence). The CDR3 bases are TGTGCCAGCAGCCACCGAGGAGGGAACACTGAAGCTTTCTTT. Residues: CASSHRGGNTEAFF.

This chain uses TRBV10-3 with TRBJ2-7, with 10 bases lining up with TRBD1. Looked up from germline, CDR1 is ENHRY and CDR2 is SYGVKD. This CDR3 has 14 residues. V trimming: 6 bases; J trimming: 3 bases; junction bases outside the gene matches: 5. The CDR3: CAIRPGQGYYEQYF. The CDR3 DNA is TGTGCCATCAGACCGGGACAGGGGTACTACGAGCAGTACTTC.

The chain joins TRBV5-3 to TRBJ1-1; 8 nucleotides agree with TRBD1. TRBV5-3 is noted as an ORF with a role that remains uncertain. This CDR3 comprises 17 residues. V shed 2 bases and J 6 bases; nucleotides not matched to a gene: 15. CDR3 protein: CARSLRTGRTLRPEAFF. CDR3 nucleotides: TGTGCCAGAAGCTTACGGACAGGGAGGACGTTGAGGCCTGAAGCTTTCTTT.